This T cell receptor (beta chain) stems from a study of cytomegalovirus exposure and HLA in healthy donors (dated by TCRdb to about 2017). General notes on the study: An earlier analysis of under 600 of the donors reported 250 to 350 Gb of sequence data and 117 million unique TCR beta sequences from about 200 million T cells. An early release covering roughly 580 HLA-typed donors comprised roughly 300 gigabases of sequencing data and 85 million to 100 million unique TCR sequences. The genetic ancestry cluster associated with self-reported Caucasian donors included about 84% of the roughly 380 genotyped donors. The study was designed to test whether signatures of past pathogen exposure could be identified by cataloging public T cell receptors. The T cell repertoires of several hundred subjects were profiled by immunosequencing and related to cytomegalovirus serostatus. Besides the first cohort of 550 to 750 subjects, a separate validation cohort made up of over 95 different subjects was used. The study combined high-throughput TCR immunosequencing, statistical association of individual TCRs with disease status, and machine learning to predict cytomegalovirus infection status. In a later analysis, previously published TCR beta repertoires from 670 or so donors were re-analyzed and high-resolution HLA genotyping was added so that TCR occurrence patterns could be studied. Rather than drawing on any new phenotypic data, the later analysis identified candidate immune exposures from TCR beta sequences and the way those sequences occurred across donors. To decide whether each TCR beta V gene segment behaved as functional or pseudogenic, an earlier analysis of approximately 620 of the donors relied on high-throughput TCR beta sequencing. Alongside the repertoire data, information on donor age, sex, ethnicity and CMV serostatus was compiled. In a later genetic analysis, genome-wide SNP genotypes for about three fifths of the roughly 670 donors were used, and that subset was treated as a discovery cohort. All discovery cohort repertoires had been generated using a single sequencing platform. Both class I and class II loci were covered by HLA typing, at four-digit resolution. The number of typed donors differed by locus: about 620-640 for A, B, C, DRB1 and DQB1; some 500 for DQA1; around 580 for DPA1; and some 470 for DPB1. Roughly 5 DR-DQ haplotypes were treated as single units for association and clustering because of strong linkage in the cohort. Among some 400 genotyped donors of the cohort, an average of around 220,000 unique TCR beta nucleotide sequences was sequenced per donor, of which 15% to 20% were non-productive.

The protocol used for the library was the immunoSEQ multiplex PCR assay. The multiplex PCR relied on a mix of 60 forward primers for TCR Vbeta segments and 13 reverse primers for TCR Jbeta segments. The CDR3 region of rearranged TCR beta genes was amplified from genomic DNA with a multiplex PCR assay. The amplified TCR beta libraries were sequenced on the Illumina HiSeq System as 87-base-pair reads. Turning to the authors' computational methods: In a later analysis, around 80 million unique TCR beta chains were counted across the roughly 610 repertoires, and approximately 11 million of these chains were shared by at least two donors. Raw reads were error-corrected and collapsed into unique sequences by a nearest-neighbor algorithm in which closely related sequences were merged to remove PCR and sequencing errors. To assign V, D and J gene segments, CDR3 sequences were aligned to IMGT reference sequences. For a sequence to be retained, at least a six-nucleotide match to both a V gene segment and a J gene segment was required. Rearrangements were called productive when the CDR3 lacked stop codons and stayed in frame with V and J; all others were non-productive. CDR3 was defined by IMGT convention, running from the second conserved V-encoded cysteine to the conserved J-encoded phenylalanine. The earlier analysis of about 620 of the donors excluded sequences that lacked an unambiguous match to a single V gene segment. An earlier analysis of 500 to 600 of the donors classified V segments as functional when productive rearrangements were above 56.7% and as segregating when the standard deviation between donors was above 5%. A statistical classification framework was built to diagnose cytomegalovirus status from the catalog of TCR beta chain sequences. In a later analysis, V and J genes were assigned by comparing TCR nucleotide sequences against IMGT/GENE-DB human TR gene sequences. A later analysis assigned CDR3 sequences and most-parsimonious VDJ recombination scenarios with the TCRdist pipeline. In a later analysis, each TCR beta chain was defined by its CDR3 amino acid sequence together with its V-gene family, and reads lacking a unique V-gene family were excluded. To address suspected cross-contamination and a sequencing artifact, a later analysis removed over 500 highly shared, low-generation-probability nucleotide sequences. A later analysis calculated a clonal expansion index for each public chain from normalized within-repertoire ranks of inferred template counts. A later analysis computed generation probabilities with a VDJ recombination model fitted to out-of-frame rearrangements, and checked the results against IGoR. In a later analysis, TCR-TCR, TCR-HLA and TCR-CMV co-occurrence was scored with hypergeometric tests, and a repertoire-size bias correction was applied to TCR pairs. A later analysis estimated false discovery rates by permuting HLA or CMV assignments 20 times. In a later analysis, co-occurring TCRs were grouped using DBSCAN, and TCRdist sequence similarity was added for clustering within HLA-allele-positive subsets. Repertoires with fewer than 30,000 or more than 120,000 public chains, plus five repertoires with anomalous nucleotide sharing, were excluded from co-occurrence clustering. TCRdb mirrors the immuneACCESS table, restricted to in-frame sequences. Some clones are absent from its copies; in checked studies, under half trace to an unresolved V gene, and the reason for the others is unknown. V and J calls and clone size come straight from that table; D and trimming were deduced from the DNA. This sample's table contains about 160,000 clones. The ten top clones hold about 2% of the sample.

In the germline V gene, CDR1 corresponds to SNHLY and CDR2 to FYNNEI. V lost 8 bases and J lost 7 bases, and the count of bases not matched to a germline gene is 6. CDR3 length: 13 amino acids, cysteine to phenylalanine. The retained sequence is limited to the CDR3, 39 bases, with the frame set at the first base. The cohort consisted of 670 or so healthy bone marrow donors. At the time of sampling, all cohort members were nominally healthy, though unrecorded immune exposures were likely present. The donor was CMV seronegative and was included in the group of around 320 seronegative cohort members. A peripheral blood sample was provided by each donor, and peripheral blood mononuclear cells were used for TCR beta sequencing. The Qiagen DNeasy Blood Extraction Kit was used to extract genomic DNA from the blood cell samples. Regarding this clone: What this receptor recognizes is not known.

Summary of the overall study and its limitations: In a later analysis, HLA-associated TCR beta chains showed more clonal expansion and lower generation probabilities than non-associated chains that were equally common. In a later analysis, TCR association rates were found to vary across HLA loci, with the most associated TCRs seen for DRB1 alleles and the fewest for HLA-C alleles. In a later analysis, most CMV-associated TCR beta chains were found to appear HLA-restricted, with HLA associations seemingly driven largely by CMV exposure. The 87-base-pair reads could not distinguish some IMGT-functional V segments, including TRBV6-2 and TRBV6-3, so those segments were excluded. Assigning TCR associations to individual alleles was difficult when HLA alleles, especially DR and DQ, strongly co-occurred. For the cohort, immune exposure information was limited to CMV serostatus. Sequencing depth was assumed to be roughly uniform across donors in the presence/absence analyses, though that assumption may not hold. The study gave a list of 150 to 200 TCR beta chains associated with cytomegalovirus. The classifier was reported to diagnose cytomegalovirus status with high specificity and sensitivity in both the original and validation cohorts. In vitro tests confirmed that a few of the cytomegalovirus-associated TCR beta chains recognize cytomegalovirus antigens. Because some donors lacked HLA typing at each locus, the association tests relied only on the typed subset. Correlated functional status among segregating V segments might reflect linkage disequilibrium, but an unknown experimental factor could not be ruled out. According to a later genetic analysis, donors in an Asian-associated ancestry cluster had fewer N-insertions in productive TCRs than the approximately 690-donor mean. The authors suggested that the approach could potentially be extended to other disease states and immunological phenotypes. Most TCR sequences were observed very rarely across donors, whereas some public TCRs were present in many individuals. In a later analysis, several top co-occurrence clusters were reported to appear linked to parvovirus B19, influenza, CMV and Epstein-Barr virus. Specific HLA alleles were associated with 18,000 or so TCR beta sequences at a false discovery rate of 0.05 in a later analysis. In an earlier analysis of fewer than 750 of the donors, most TCR beta V segments were observed in productive rearrangements about 90% or about 30% of the time, broadly matching IMGT annotations. V-gene and J-gene trimming of TCR beta chains was associated with a missense DCLRE1C variant in a later genetic analysis, and the association was replicated in an independent cohort. A further reported finding was that TCR beta sequences accurately predicted the HLA-A and HLA-B alleles for most subjects in the first cohort. The earlier analysis of nearly 600 of the donors excluded over 15 rarely observed V segments, including chromosome 9 orphons, because counts were too low. The cohort was sequenced for TCR beta chains only, and without alpha or paired-chain data the features that could be detected were limited. A cluster of highly shared sequence variants was judged likely to be a technical artifact of the sequencing pipeline.

The sequencing input was PBMCs. The rearranged chain carries TRBV2 and TRBJ1-4; the central 8 bases match TRBD1. This sequence originates from a man aged 25 to 40 in good health and CMV-seronegative. At the DNA level, the sequence is TGTGCCAGCGAAGACGACAGGGGTGAAAAACTGTTTTTT. It encodes CASEDDRGEKLFF.